This T cell receptor (beta chain) appears in the sequencing data of a study of blood T cell repertoires in COVID-19. TCRdb's table, derived via immunoSEQ multiplex PCR, lists solely in-frame clones and lacks some. The table shows 150,000 to 200,000 clones, with approximately 91% occurring only once. V lost 2 bases and J 2 bases, leaving 10 bases between the germline ends. CDR3 length: 15 amino acids. Germline V lookup: CDR1 SGHVS, CDR2 FNYEAQ. Sequenced: peripheral blood. The clonotype comes from a man aged 50-59 years with acute or convalescent COVID-19. V is TRBV7-6 and J is TRBJ2-1; TRBD1 might be the D (5 bases). The CDR3 nucleotides are TGTGCCAGCAGCTTATCTGACAGTACCTACAATGAGCAGTTCTTC. Translating gives CASSLSDSTYNEQFF.